This T cell receptor beta chain was recorded in a study of blood T cell repertoires in COVID-19. At the level of the study: Samples came from the United States, Italy and Spain, spanning acute and convalescent COVID-19.

Methods used by the authors: Amplification from reference gene primers served as the basis for estimated nucleated cell counts. Generated by immunoSEQ multiplex PCR, the TCRdb table keeps only in-frame clones and is missing some. V and J calls and clone size come straight from that table; D and trimming were deduced from the DNA. The table shows 45,000 to 65,000 clones, with roughly 91% occurring only once. The germline gives CDR1 MDHEN, CDR2 SYDVKM. The V and J ends lost 5 bases and 0 bases, in that order; junction bases with no gene match: 2. CDR3 length: 15 residues. Sequencing was performed on peripheral blood. V gene TRBV28 combines with J gene TRBJ2-1; 9 bases line up with TRBD2. The TCR originated in a human donor in a cohort sampled during active COVID-19. CDR3: CASSRGGGSYNEQFF. The CDR3 DNA follows: TGTGCCAGCAGTCGCGGGGGGGGCTCCTACAATGAGCAGTTCTTC.